These T cell receptor beta chains were read from a single sample in a study of blood T cell repertoires in COVID-19. Assay: immunoSEQ multiplex PCR; the TCRdb copy retains only in-frame clones and omits some. The sample yields 100,000 or so clones, 70% to 90% seen once. Sequenced sample: peripheral blood. The receptors were sampled from a woman between 55 and 75 years old with acute or convalescent COVID-19. CDR3s include the opening cysteine and the closing phenylalanine or tryptophan. D genes are given only for firm matches. Size values are once, few and many counts, or a class for expanded clones, and some rows have none.

clone size: .
D gene: TRBD2
V gene: TRBV7-3
J gene: TRBJ2-1
CDR3 DNA: TGTGCCAGCAGCTTAATGGGACTAGCGAGTGGGAATGAGCAGTTCTTC
CDR3 protein: CASSLMGLASGNEQFF

clone size: .
D gene: .
V gene: TRBV10-2
J gene: TRBJ1-4
CDR3 DNA: TGCGCCAGCAGTGACAGGGTTGGAGAAAAACTGTTTTTT
CDR3 protein: CASSDRVGEKLFF

clone size: .
D gene: .
V gene: TRBV18
J gene: TRBJ1-2
CDR3 DNA: TGTGCTACCGCGGGGATTGAGGCCTTTGGCTACACCTTC
CDR3 protein: CATAGIEAFGYTF

clone size: .
D gene: .
V gene: TRBV24-1
J gene: TRBJ1-1
CDR3 DNA: TGTGCCACCAGTGAAAACACCCGGGGCACTGAAGCTTTCTTT
CDR3 protein: CATSENTRGTEAFF

clone size: .
D gene: TRBD2
V gene: TRBV7-3
J gene: TRBJ2-5
CDR3 DNA: TGTGCCAGCAGCCCGCTCGGGACGCGGGGGGAGACCCAGTACTTC
CDR3 protein: CASSPLGTRGETQYF

clone size: .
D gene: .
V gene: TRBV9
J gene: TRBJ1-2
CDR3 DNA: TGTGCCAGCAGCTCCCGGGAAGACTATGGCTACACCTTC
CDR3 protein: CASSSREDYGYTF

clone size: .
D gene: TRBD2
V gene: TRBV5-1
J gene: TRBJ2-1
CDR3 DNA: TGCGCCAGCAAACCCGGGACTAGCGGCTACAATGAGCAGTTCTTC
CDR3 protein: CASKPGTSGYNEQFF

clone size: .
D gene: TRBD1
V gene: TRBV28
J gene: TRBJ1-1
CDR3 DNA: TGTGCCAGCGGGGGGACAGGGGGCTTTGAAGCTTTCTTT
CDR3 protein: CASGGTGGFEAFF

clone size: few
D gene: TRBD1
V gene: TRBV6-5
J gene: TRBJ1-2
CDR3 DNA: TGTGCCAGCACTCCACAGGGGGGCTATGGCTACACCTTC
CDR3 protein: CASTPQGGYGYTF

clone size: .
D gene: .
V gene: TRBV19
J gene: TRBJ1-2
CDR3 DNA: TGTGCCAGTAGTATAGTCGGCGGCGGCAACTATGGCTACACCTTC
CDR3 protein: CASSIVGGGNYGYTF

clone size: .
D gene: .
V gene: TRBV21-1
J gene: TRBJ1-1
CDR3 DNA: TGTGCCAGCAGCAAAGGAAAGAAGCCTAGCGCTGAAGCTTTCTTT
CDR3 protein: CASSKGKKPSAEAFF

clone size: .
D gene: .
V gene: TRBV2
J gene: TRBJ1-5
CDR3 DNA: TGTGCCAGCAGAGCCGGACAGATGGGGAATCAGCCCCAGCATTTT
CDR3 protein: CASRAGQMGNQPQHF

clone size: .
D gene: TRBD1
V gene: TRBV7-9
J gene: TRBJ2-2
CDR3 DNA: TGTGCCAGCAGCTCGGGACAGGGGAGCGGGGAGCTGTTTTTT
CDR3 protein: CASSSGQGSGELFF

clone size: .
D gene: .
V gene: TRBV5-1
J gene: TRBJ2-1
CDR3 DNA: TGCGCCAGCAGCTTGGACCGGAGCTCCTACAATGAGCAGTTCTTC
CDR3 protein: CASSLDRSSYNEQFF

clone size: .
D gene: TRBD2
V gene: TRBV28
J gene: TRBJ2-1
CDR3 DNA: TGTGCCAGCAGTTCACCTGGACTAGCGGGAAGCTCCTACAATGAGCAGTTCTTC
CDR3 protein: CASSSPGLAGSSYNEQFF

clone size: .
D gene: TRBD2
V gene: TRBV7-9
J gene: TRBJ2-1
CDR3 DNA: TGTGCCAGCAGCCCGGGACCGGGACTAGCGGACAATGAGCAGTTCTTC
CDR3 protein: CASSPGPGLADNEQFF

clone size: .
D gene: .
V gene: TRBV3-1/TRBV3-2
J gene: TRBJ2-1
CDR3 DNA: TGTGCCAGCAGCCAAGCCGAGGATTTCGGGATTTACAATGAGCAGTTCTTC
CDR3 protein: CASSQAEDFGIYNEQFF

clone size: once
D gene: .
V gene: TRBV6-1
J gene: TRBJ1-3
CDR3 DNA: TGTGCCAGCAGTGAAGTGTGGGTCGGAGACTCTGGAAACACCATATATTTT
CDR3 protein: CASSEVWVGDSGNTIYF